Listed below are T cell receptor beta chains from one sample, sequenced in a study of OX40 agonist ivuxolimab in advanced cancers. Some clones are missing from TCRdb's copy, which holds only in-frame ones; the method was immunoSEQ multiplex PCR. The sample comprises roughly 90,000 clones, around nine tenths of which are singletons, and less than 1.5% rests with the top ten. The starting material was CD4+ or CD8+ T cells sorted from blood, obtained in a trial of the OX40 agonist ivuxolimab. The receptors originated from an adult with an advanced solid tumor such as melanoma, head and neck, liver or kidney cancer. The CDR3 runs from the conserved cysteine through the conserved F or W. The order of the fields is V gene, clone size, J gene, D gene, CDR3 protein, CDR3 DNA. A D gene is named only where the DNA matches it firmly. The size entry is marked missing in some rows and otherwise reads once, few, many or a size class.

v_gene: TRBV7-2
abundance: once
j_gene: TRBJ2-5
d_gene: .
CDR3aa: CASRVTEETQYF
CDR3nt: TGTGCCAGCAGGGTCACTGAAGAGACCCAGTACTTC

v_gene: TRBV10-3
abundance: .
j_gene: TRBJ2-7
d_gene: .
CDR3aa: CAISESRGGSYEQYF
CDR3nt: TGTGCCATCAGTGAGTCCCGAGGGGGTTCCTACGAGCAGTACTTC

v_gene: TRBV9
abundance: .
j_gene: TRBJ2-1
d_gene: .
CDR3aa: CASSPRPVNEQFF
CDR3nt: TGTGCCAGCAGCCCCCGACCCGTCAATGAGCAGTTCTTC

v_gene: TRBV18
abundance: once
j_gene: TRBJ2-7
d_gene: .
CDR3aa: CASSPGILGEQYF
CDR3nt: TGTGCCAGCTCACCAGGAATACTTGGCGAGCAGTACTTC

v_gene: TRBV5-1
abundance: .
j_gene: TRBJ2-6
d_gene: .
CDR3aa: CASSLHRTSGANVLTF
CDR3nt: TGCGCCAGCAGCTTGCACAGGACCTCTGGGGCCAACGTCCTGACTTTC

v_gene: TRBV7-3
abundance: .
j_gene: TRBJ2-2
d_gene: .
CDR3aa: CASMEDVASGELFF
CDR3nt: TGTGCCAGCATGGAAGACGTGGCCTCCGGGGAGCTGTTTTTT

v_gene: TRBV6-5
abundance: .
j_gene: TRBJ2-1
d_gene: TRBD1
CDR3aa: CASSYRDRNEQFF
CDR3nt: TGTGCCAGCAGTTACCGGGACAGGAATGAGCAGTTCTTC

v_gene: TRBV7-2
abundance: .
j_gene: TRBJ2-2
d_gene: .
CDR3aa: CASSFGDSREATGELFF
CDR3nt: TGTGCCAGCAGCTTTGGGGACTCCAGGGAGGCCACCGGGGAGCTGTTTTTT

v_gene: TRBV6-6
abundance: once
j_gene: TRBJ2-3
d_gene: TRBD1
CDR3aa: CATAQGPTDTQYF
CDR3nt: TGTGCCACCGCACAGGGGCCCACAGATACGCAGTATTTT

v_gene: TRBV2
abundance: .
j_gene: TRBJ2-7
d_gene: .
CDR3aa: CASSMQSYEQYF
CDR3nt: TGTGCCAGCAGTATGCAGTCCTACGAGCAGTACTTC

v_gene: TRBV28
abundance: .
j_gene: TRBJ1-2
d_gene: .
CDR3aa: CASSKRTVANYGYTF
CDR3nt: TGTGCCAGCAGTAAAAGGACAGTTGCAAACTATGGCTACACCTTC

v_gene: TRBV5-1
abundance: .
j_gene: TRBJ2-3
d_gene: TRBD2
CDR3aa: CASNPGASGYTDTQYF
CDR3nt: TGCGCCAGCAACCCCGGGGCTAGCGGGTACACAGATACGCAGTATTTT

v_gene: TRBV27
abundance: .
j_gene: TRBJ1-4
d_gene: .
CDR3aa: CASSPSLGTNEKLFF
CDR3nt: TGTGCCAGCAGCCCCTCCTTGGGCACTAATGAAAAACTGTTTTTT

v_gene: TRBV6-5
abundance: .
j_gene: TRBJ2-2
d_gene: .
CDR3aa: CASRIGGRAGELFF
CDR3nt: TGTGCCAGCAGAATAGGGGGGAGAGCCGGGGAGCTGTTTTTT

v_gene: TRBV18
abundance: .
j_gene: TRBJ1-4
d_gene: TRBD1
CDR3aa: CASSPQGATNEKLFF
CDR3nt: TGTGCCAGCTCCCCTCAGGGGGCAACTAATGAAAAACTGTTTTTT

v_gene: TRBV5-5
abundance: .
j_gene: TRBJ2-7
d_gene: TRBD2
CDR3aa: CASSSGLGDSYEQYF
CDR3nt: TGTGCCAGCAGCTCGGGACTAGGGGACTCCTACGAGCAGTACTTC

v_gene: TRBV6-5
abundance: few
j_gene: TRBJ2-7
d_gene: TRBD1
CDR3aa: CASSYSDRGPYEQYF
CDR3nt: TGTGCCAGCAGTTACAGTGACAGGGGTCCCTACGAGCAGTACTTC

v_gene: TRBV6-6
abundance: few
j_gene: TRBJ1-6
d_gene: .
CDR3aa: CASSWEGGNSPLHF
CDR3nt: TGTGCCAGCAGTTGGGAGGGAGGCAATTCACCCCTCCACTTT

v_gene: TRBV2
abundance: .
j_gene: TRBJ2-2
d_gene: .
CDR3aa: CASTPGRGLGTGELFF
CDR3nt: TGTGCCAGCACCCCCGGGCGGGGTTTAGGCACCGGGGAGCTGTTTTTT

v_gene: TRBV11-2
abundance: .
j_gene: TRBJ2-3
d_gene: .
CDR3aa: CASSQYTDTQYF
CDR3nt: TGTGCCAGCAGCCAGTACACAGATACGCAGTATTTT

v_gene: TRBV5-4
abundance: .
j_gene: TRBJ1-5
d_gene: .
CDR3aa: CASSLGRDQPQHF
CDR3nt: TGTGCCAGCAGCTTAGGACGGGATCAGCCCCAGCATTTT

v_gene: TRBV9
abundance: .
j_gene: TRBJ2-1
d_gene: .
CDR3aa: CASSVDGTPTYNEQFF
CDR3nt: TGTGCCAGCAGCGTAGACGGGACACCAACCTACAATGAGCAGTTCTTC

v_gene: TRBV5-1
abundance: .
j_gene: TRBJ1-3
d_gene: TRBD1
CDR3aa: CASSLQGGSGNTIYF
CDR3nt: TGCGCCAGCAGCTTACAGGGGGGTTCTGGAAACACCATATATTTT

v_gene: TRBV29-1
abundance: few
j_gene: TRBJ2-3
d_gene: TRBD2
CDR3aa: CSAEAGGGYTSTDTQYF
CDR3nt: TGCAGCGCCGAGGCGGGGGGGGGCTACACTAGCACAGATACGCAGTATTTT

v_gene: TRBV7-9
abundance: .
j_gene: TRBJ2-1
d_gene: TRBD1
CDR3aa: CASSYRGHEQFF
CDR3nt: TGTGCCAGCAGCTACAGGGGGCATGAGCAGTTCTTC

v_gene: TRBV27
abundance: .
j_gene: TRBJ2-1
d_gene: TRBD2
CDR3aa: CASSVGLPLRVNEQFF
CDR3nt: TGTGCCAGCAGTGTGGGACTACCCCTCAGGGTGAATGAGCAGTTCTTC